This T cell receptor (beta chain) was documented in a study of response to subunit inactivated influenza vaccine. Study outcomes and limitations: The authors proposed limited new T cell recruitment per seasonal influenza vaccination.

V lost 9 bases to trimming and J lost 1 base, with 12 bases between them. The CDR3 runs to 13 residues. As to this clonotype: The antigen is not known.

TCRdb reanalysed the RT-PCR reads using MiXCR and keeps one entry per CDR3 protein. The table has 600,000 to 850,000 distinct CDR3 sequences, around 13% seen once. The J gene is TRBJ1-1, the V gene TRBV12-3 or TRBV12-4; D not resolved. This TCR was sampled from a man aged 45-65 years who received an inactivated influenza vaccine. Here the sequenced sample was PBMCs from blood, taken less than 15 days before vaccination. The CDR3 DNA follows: TGTGCCAGTCGGCGAACTCAGAACACTGAAGCTTTCTTT. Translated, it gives CASRRTQNTEAFF.